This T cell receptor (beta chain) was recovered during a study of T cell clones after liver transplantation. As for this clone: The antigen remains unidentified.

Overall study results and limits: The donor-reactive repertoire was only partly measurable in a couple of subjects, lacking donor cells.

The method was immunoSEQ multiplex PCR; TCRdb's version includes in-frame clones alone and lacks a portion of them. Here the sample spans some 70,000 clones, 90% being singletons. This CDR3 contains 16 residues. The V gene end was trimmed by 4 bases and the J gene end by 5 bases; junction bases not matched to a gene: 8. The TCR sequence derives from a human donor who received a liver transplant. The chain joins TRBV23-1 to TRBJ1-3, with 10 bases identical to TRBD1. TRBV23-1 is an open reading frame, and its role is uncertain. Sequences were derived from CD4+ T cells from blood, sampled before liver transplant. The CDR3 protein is CASSPGQGESRNTIYF. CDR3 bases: TGCGCCAGCAGTCCAGGACAGGGGGAGTCTAGAAACACCATATATTTT.